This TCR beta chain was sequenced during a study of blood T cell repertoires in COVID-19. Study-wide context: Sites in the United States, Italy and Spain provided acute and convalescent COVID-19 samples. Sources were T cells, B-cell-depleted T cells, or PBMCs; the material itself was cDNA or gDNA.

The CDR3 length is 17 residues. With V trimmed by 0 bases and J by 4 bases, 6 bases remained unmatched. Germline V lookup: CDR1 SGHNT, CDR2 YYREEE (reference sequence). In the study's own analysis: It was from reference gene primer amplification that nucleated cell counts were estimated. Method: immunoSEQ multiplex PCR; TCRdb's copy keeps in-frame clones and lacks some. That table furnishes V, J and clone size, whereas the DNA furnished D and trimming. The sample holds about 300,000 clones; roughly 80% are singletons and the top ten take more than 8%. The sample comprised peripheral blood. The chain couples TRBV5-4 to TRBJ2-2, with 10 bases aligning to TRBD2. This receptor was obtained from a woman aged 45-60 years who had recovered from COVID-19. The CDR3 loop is CASSLGAGGLGTGELFF. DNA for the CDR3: TGTGCCAGCAGCTTGGGAGCGGGGGGGCTAGGCACCGGGGAGCTGTTTTTT.